This T cell receptor beta chain was recovered during a study of CD8 T cells in ankylosing spondylitis. TCRdb redid the calling of the 5' RACE reads with MiXCR, one entry per CDR3 protein. The sample carries 450,000 to 550,000 distinct CDR3 sequences, approximately 5.3% recorded once. Study-wide results and caveats: Roughly 8 highly homologous variants made up a TCR beta motif that seemed to typify ankylosing spondylitis blood. Clones that were linked to disease were CD8+ and were relatively rare in peripheral blood. Disease-linked clones reportedly concentrated significantly in matched ankylosing spondylitis synovial fluid.

Unmatched junction bases numbered 8, after V lost 5 bases and J lost 6 bases. CDR3 size: 13 residues. The V gene's germline CDR1 is SQVTM and CDR2 ANQGSEA. In this sample, this clonotype turned up many times. Antigen: not known. The source is a male donor with ankylosing spondylitis. V and J are TRBV29-1 and TRBJ2-7; 9 nucleotides align to TRBD1. The source material was blood, either unsorted or a sorted T cell fraction (not recorded which). CDR3 in amino acids: CSVQKGQGLEQYF. The CDR3, as DNA: TGCAGCGTTCAAAAGGGACAGGGACTCGAGCAGTACTTC.